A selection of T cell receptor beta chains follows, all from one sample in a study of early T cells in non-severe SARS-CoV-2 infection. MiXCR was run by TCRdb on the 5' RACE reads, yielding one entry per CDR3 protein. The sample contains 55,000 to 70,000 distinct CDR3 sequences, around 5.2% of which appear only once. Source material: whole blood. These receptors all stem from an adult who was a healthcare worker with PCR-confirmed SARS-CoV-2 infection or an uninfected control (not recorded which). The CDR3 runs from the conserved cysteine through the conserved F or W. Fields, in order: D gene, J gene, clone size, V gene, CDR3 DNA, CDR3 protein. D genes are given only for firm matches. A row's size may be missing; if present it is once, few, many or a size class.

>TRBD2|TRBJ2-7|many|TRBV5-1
TGCGCCAGCAGCTTGGCCGGGACTAGCGGCTACGAGCAGTACTTC
CASSLAGTSGYEQYF
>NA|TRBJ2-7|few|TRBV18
TGTGCCAGCTCACCACCCGGGACAATTTACGAGCAGTACTTC
CASSPPGTIYEQYF
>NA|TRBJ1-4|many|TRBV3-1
TGTGCCAGCAGTCCAGGAGCAGGGAGTGAAAAACTGTTTTTT
CASSPGAGSEKLFF
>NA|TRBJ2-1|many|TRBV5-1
TGCGCCAGCAGCCCCGGCGAACGATCCTACAATGAGCAGTTCTTC
CASSPGERSYNEQFF
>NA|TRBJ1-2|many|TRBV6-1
TGTGCCAGCAGTGAAAGGCCCTATGGCTACACCTTC
CASSERPYGYTF
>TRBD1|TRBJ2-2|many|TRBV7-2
TGTGCCAGCAGACGGCGGGACAGGGGGCCGGCGGACACCGGGGAGCTGTTTTTT
CASRRRDRGPADTGELFF
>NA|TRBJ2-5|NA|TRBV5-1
TGCGCCAGCAGCGCGATGACAGGGAGGGAGACCCAGTACTTC
CASSAMTGRETQYF
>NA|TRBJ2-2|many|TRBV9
TGTGCCAGCAGCGCCCTGAGCGGGGAGCTGTTTTTT
CASSALSGELFF
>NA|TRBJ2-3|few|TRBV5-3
TGTGCCAGAAGCTTGGGCCCGAAGCCCACAGATACGCAGTATTTT
CARSLGPKPTDTQYF
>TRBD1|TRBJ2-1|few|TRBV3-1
TGTGCCAGCAGCCCCTCGGACAGGAACTACAATGAGCAGTTCTTC
CASSPSDRNYNEQFF
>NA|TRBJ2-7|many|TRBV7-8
TGTGCCAGCAGCTTAGCGGGCAGCGGGTACGGAAACTACGAGCAGTACTTC
CASSLAGSGYGNYEQYF
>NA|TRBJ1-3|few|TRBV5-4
TGTGCCAGCAGCAGAGAACTCTCTGGAAACACCATATATTTT
CASSRELSGNTIYF
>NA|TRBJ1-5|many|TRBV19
TGTGCCAGTACCTTCAGTAATCAGCCCCAGCATTTT
CASTFSNQPQHF
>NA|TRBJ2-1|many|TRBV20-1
TGCAGTGCCCAGGGGGGGAGAGCCTACAATGAGCAGTTCTTC
CSAQGGRAYNEQFF
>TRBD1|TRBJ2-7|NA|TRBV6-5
TGTGCCAGCAGTTACGCGACGACAGGGCTCTCCGAGCAGTACTTC
CASSYATTGLSEQYF
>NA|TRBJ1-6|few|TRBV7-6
TGTGCCAGCACCGGAGGACTGACGAATTCACCCCTCCACTTT
CASTGGLTNSPLHF
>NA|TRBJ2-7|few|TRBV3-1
TGTGCCAGCAGCCAATCCCGGGTCAGCTACTCCTACGAGCAGTACTTC
CASSQSRVSYSYEQYF
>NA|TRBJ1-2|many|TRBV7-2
TGTGCCAGCAGCTTCGTTAAACTGGACCAGGGGCGATCGGGGTATGGCTACACCTTC
CASSFVKLDQGRSGYGYTF
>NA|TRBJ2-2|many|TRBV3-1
TGTGCCAGCAGCCAAATCACCCTAAGGGGACCCAGTACCGGGGAGCTGTTTTTT
CASSQITLRGPSTGELFF
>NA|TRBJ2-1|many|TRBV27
TGTGCCAGCAGACAACAGGGTTTACAGTTCTTC
CASRQQGLQFF
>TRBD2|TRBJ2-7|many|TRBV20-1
TGCAGTGCCAACATTCCGGGACTAGCGTTCTACGAGCAGTACTTC
CSANIPGLAFYEQYF
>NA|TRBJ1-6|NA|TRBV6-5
TGTGCCAGCAGGATTACAGGAAATTCACCCCTCCACTTT
CASRITGNSPLHF
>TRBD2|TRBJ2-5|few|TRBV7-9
TGTGCCAGCAGCCCGCGGTCTAGCGGGGTTGGGGAGACCCAGTACTTC
CASSPRSSGVGETQYF
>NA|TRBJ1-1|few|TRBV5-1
TGCGCCAGCAGCTTGAACGAGTTAGGCCCGAACACTGAAGCTTTCTTT
CASSLNELGPNTEAFF
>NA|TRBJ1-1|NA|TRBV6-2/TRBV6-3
TGTGCCAGCAGTAGGGGGTCTGAAGCTTTCTTT
CASSRGSEAFF
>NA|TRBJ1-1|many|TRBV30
TGTGCGTGGGGAATGGGGGCTGAAGCTTTCTTT
CAWGMGAEAFF
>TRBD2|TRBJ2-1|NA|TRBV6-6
TGTGCCAGCAGTTCTACTAGCGGGAGGGTCAATGAGCAGTTCTTC
CASSSTSGRVNEQFF
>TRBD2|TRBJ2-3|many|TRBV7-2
TGTGCCAGCAGCCCGAGGACTAGCGGAGTCGTCACAGATACGCAGTATTTT
CASSPRTSGVVTDTQYF
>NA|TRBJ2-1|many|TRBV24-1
TGTGCCACCAGTGTGGGGACGTGGGAAGATGAGCAGTTCTTC
CATSVGTWEDEQFF
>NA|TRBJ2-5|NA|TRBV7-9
TGTGCCAGCAGGTTTAGCGGTCACATCCAAGAGACCCAGTACTTC
CASRFSGHIQETQYF
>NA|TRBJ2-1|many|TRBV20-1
TGCAGTGCTAGGCGCCCCGGGAGCTCCTACAATGAGCAGTTCTTC
CSARRPGSSYNEQFF
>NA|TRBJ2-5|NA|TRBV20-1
TGCAGTGCTAGCGGGGCTCAAGAGACCCAGTACTTC
CSASGAQETQYF
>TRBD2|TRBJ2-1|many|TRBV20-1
TGCAGTGCCCGGACTAGCGGGAATCAGTTCTTC
CSARTSGNQFF
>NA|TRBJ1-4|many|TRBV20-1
TGCAGTGCTAGAGATCTCGCGAGGAGTAATGAAAAACTGTTTTTT
CSARDLARSNEKLFF
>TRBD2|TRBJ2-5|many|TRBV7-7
TGTGCCAGCAGCTTAGTTTTGCGGGGGGAAGGAGAAGAGACCCAGTACTTC
CASSLVLRGEGEETQYF
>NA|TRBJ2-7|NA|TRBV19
TGTGCCAGTAGTATAGGAGCAAGTAGCTCCTACGAGCAGTACTTC
CASSIGASSSYEQYF
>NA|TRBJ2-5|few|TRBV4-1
TGCGCCAGCAGCCATAGGGATGGGACCCAGTACTTC
CASSHRDGTQYF
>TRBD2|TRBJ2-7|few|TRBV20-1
TGCAGCGCTAGCGGGAGCTCCTACGAGCAGTACTTC
CSASGSSYEQYF
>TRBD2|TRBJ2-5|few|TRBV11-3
TGTGCCAGCAGCTTAGCGGGGGGCCAAGAGACCCAGTACTTC
CASSLAGGQETQYF
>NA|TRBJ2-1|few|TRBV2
TGTGCCAGCCGGTCCTACAATGAGCAGTTCTTC
CASRSYNEQFF
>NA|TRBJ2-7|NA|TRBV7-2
TGTGCCAGCAGCTTCGCGGCACTAGCCATCTCCTACGAGCAGTACTTC
CASSFAALAISYEQYF
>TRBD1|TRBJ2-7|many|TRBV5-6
TGTGCCAGCAGCCTCGACAGGGGCTACGAGCAGTACTTC
CASSLDRGYEQYF
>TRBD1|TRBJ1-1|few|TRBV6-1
TGTGCCAGCACCGTCACAGGGGGCGCGGACACTGAAGCTTTCTTT
CASTVTGGADTEAFF
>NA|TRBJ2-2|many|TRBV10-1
TGCGCCAGCCGGGGTGAGAACACCGGGGAGCTGTTTTTT
CASRGENTGELFF
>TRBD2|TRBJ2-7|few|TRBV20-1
TGCAGTGCTTCACCCGGGACTAGTCGCTACGAGCAGTACTTC
CSASPGTSRYEQYF
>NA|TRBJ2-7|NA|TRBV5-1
TGCGCCAGCAGCTTGGAGGGTCAAGTGATGTACGAGCAGTACTTC
CASSLEGQVMYEQYF
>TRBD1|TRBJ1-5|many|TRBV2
TGTGCCAGCGCCACCCTTAGGACAGGAGGGCAGCCCCAGCATTTT
CASATLRTGGQPQHF
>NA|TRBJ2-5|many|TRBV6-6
TGTGCCAGCAGTTGGCGGGAACAAGAGACCCAGTACTTC
CASSWREQETQYF
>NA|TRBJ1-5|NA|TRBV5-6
TGTGCCAGCAGCCAGTGGGGGAGGCGCAATCAGCCCCAGCATTTT
CASSQWGRRNQPQHF
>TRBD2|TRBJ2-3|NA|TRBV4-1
TGCGCCAGCAGCCTCCTCGGGACTAGCGGGGGGGCGCGCACAGATACGCAGTATTTT
CASSLLGTSGGARTDTQYF
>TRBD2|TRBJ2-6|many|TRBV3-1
TGTGCCAGCAGCCAAGCGGGGGGACTTGGGGCCAACGTCCTGACTTTC
CASSQAGGLGANVLTF